The rows below give T cell receptor beta chains drawn from one sample of a study of T-cell reconstitution after alpha-beta-depleted transplantation in children. TCRdb passed the PCR reads through MiXCR, listing each CDR3 protein once. The sample consists of about 980,000 distinct CDR3 sequences, roughly 29% of them appearing once. The material was PBMCs, mostly from graft donor cells, obtained 360 days after TCRalphabeta/CD19-depleted stem cell transplant. Receptors were obtained from a boy in the first two years of life who had a stem cell transplant for SCID, so the T cells may come from the graft donor. The CDR3 runs from the conserved cysteine through the conserved F or W. Fields, in order: V gene, clone size, D gene, J gene, CDR3 length, CDR3 protein, CDR3 DNA. A D gene is named only where the DNA matches it firmly. Size values are once, few and many counts, or a class for expanded clones, and some rows have none.

V gene: TRBV5-1; clone size: .; D gene: .; J gene: TRBJ2-1; CDR3 length: 16; CDR3 protein: CASSLLTGYSYNEQFF; CDR3 DNA: TGCGCCAGCAGCTTGCTGACGGGATACTCCTACAATGAGCAGTTCTTC
V gene: TRBV7-2; clone size: few; D gene: TRBD2; J gene: TRBJ2-5; CDR3 length: 17; CDR3 protein: CASSPSTSGDWEETQYF; CDR3 DNA: TGTGCCAGCAGCCCGTCTACTAGCGGGGATTGGGAAGAGACCCAGTACTTC
V gene: TRBV5-1; clone size: .; D gene: .; J gene: TRBJ2-5; CDR3 length: 15; CDR3 protein: CASSPKPLGQETQYF; CDR3 DNA: TGCGCCAGCAGCCCTAAGCCACTAGGCCAAGAGACCCAGTACTTC
V gene: TRBV9; clone size: few; D gene: TRBD2; J gene: TRBJ2-7; CDR3 length: 15; CDR3 protein: CASSVGSSGGYEQYF; CDR3 DNA: TGTGCCAGCAGCGTAGGTTCTAGCGGGGGCTACGAGCAGTACTTC
V gene: TRBV25-1; clone size: few; D gene: .; J gene: TRBJ1-5; CDR3 length: 15; CDR3 protein: CASSGDPYSNQPQHF; CDR3 DNA: TGTGCCAGCAGTGGAGATCCGTATAGCAATCAGCCCCAGCATTTT
V gene: TRBV5-1; clone size: few; D gene: .; J gene: TRBJ2-3; CDR3 length: 13; CDR3 protein: CASNQALTDTQYF; CDR3 DNA: TGCGCCAGCAACCAAGCACTCACAGATACGCAGTATTTT
V gene: TRBV4-2; clone size: few; D gene: TRBD1; J gene: TRBJ1-1; CDR3 length: 14; CDR3 protein: CASSQGRQGTEAFF; CDR3 DNA: TGTGCCAGCAGCCAAGGTAGACAGGGTACTGAAGCTTTCTTT
V gene: TRBV11-2; clone size: once; D gene: .; J gene: TRBJ2-7; CDR3 length: 18; CDR3 protein: CASSLRRFGAGSGYEQYF; CDR3 DNA: TGTGCCAGCAGCTTAAGACGGTTTGGAGCAGGGTCAGGCTACGAGCAGTACTTC
V gene: TRBV2; clone size: .; D gene: .; J gene: TRBJ2-5; CDR3 length: 13; CDR3 protein: CASRFRGEETQYF; CDR3 DNA: TGTGCCAGCAGGTTCCGAGGGGAAGAGACCCAGTACTTC
V gene: TRBV3-1; clone size: .; D gene: TRBD1; J gene: TRBJ2-7; CDR3 length: 13; CDR3 protein: CATGDRGPGKQYF; CDR3 DNA: TGTGCCACAGGGGACAGGGGGCCTGGGAAGCAGTACTTC
V gene: TRBV3-1; clone size: .; D gene: .; J gene: TRBJ1-1; CDR3 length: 12; CDR3 protein: CASSQWETEAFF; CDR3 DNA: TGTGCCAGCAGCCAGTGGGAGACTGAAGCTTTCTTT
V gene: TRBV20-1; clone size: few; D gene: TRBD1; J gene: TRBJ2-1; CDR3 length: 15; CDR3 protein: CSAKTGEGFYNEQFF; CDR3 DNA: TGCAGTGCTAAGACAGGGGAAGGTTTCTACAATGAGCAGTTCTTC
V gene: TRBV7-3; clone size: few; D gene: TRBD1; J gene: TRBJ2-1; CDR3 length: 14; CDR3 protein: CASSMDRDHDEQFF; CDR3 DNA: TGTGCCAGCAGCATGGACAGGGATCACGATGAGCAGTTCTTC
V gene: TRBV3-1; clone size: many; D gene: TRBD2; J gene: TRBJ2-3; CDR3 length: 16; CDR3 protein: CASSGRLAASTDTQYF; CDR3 DNA: TGTGCCAGCAGCGGACGACTAGCGGCTAGCACAGATACGCAGTATTTT
V gene: TRBV6-5; clone size: few; D gene: .; J gene: TRBJ2-1; CDR3 length: 16; CDR3 protein: CASSSSHSGGYNEQFF; CDR3 DNA: TGTGCCAGCAGTTCCTCCCATAGTGGGGGGTACAATGAGCAGTTCTTC
V gene: TRBV7-6; clone size: many; D gene: TRBD2; J gene: TRBJ2-2; CDR3 length: 15; CDR3 protein: CASSLEAGDTGELFF; CDR3 DNA: TGTGCCAGCAGCTTAGAGGCGGGGGACACCGGGGAGCTGTTTTTT
V gene: TRBV20-1; clone size: .; D gene: TRBD2; J gene: TRBJ2-1; CDR3 length: 16; CDR3 protein: CSAHPGGTSSYNEQFF; CDR3 DNA: TGCAGTGCTCACCCGGGGGGGACTAGCTCCTACAATGAGCAGTTCTTC
V gene: TRBV7-9; clone size: .; D gene: .; J gene: TRBJ2-7; CDR3 length: 13; CDR3 protein: CASSFPLGDEQYF; CDR3 DNA: TGTGCCAGCAGCTTTCCCCTCGGCGACGAGCAGTACTTC
V gene: TRBV5-4; clone size: .; D gene: TRBD2; J gene: TRBJ2-5; CDR3 length: 14; CDR3 protein: CASSKERGRETQYF; CDR3 DNA: TGTGCCAGCAGCAAAGAGCGGGGCCGGGAGACCCAGTACTTC
V gene: TRBV20-1; clone size: .; D gene: TRBD2; J gene: TRBJ2-5; CDR3 length: 16; CDR3 protein: CSATLDRGGARETQYF; CDR3 DNA: TGCAGTGCTACCCTTGATCGCGGGGGGGCCAGGGAGACCCAGTACTTC
V gene: TRBV20-1; clone size: few; D gene: TRBD1; J gene: TRBJ2-5; CDR3 length: 15; CDR3 protein: CSARDRRGLQETQYF; CDR3 DNA: TGCAGTGCTAGAGACCGTAGGGGGCTCCAAGAGACCCAGTACTTC
V gene: TRBV28; clone size: many; D gene: .; J gene: TRBJ1-6; CDR3 length: 16; CDR3 protein: CASSWTSVGLNSPLHF; CDR3 DNA: TGTGCCAGCAGTTGGACCTCAGTGGGCCTTAATTCACCCCTCCACTTT
V gene: TRBV6-5; clone size: .; D gene: TRBD1; J gene: TRBJ1-6; CDR3 length: 19; CDR3 protein: CASSYATGGWTGGNSPLHF; CDR3 DNA: TGTGCCAGCAGTTACGCAACCGGAGGGTGGACAGGGGGGAATTCACCCCTCCACTTT
V gene: TRBV18; clone size: .; D gene: TRBD1; J gene: TRBJ2-7; CDR3 length: 16; CDR3 protein: CASSPVKGANSYEQYF; CDR3 DNA: TGTGCCAGCTCACCAGTAAAGGGGGCTAATTCCTACGAGCAGTACTTC
V gene: TRBV5-5; clone size: few; D gene: TRBD1; J gene: TRBJ2-1; CDR3 length: 16; CDR3 protein: CASRIPGQRIYNEQFF; CDR3 DNA: TGTGCCAGCAGGATCCCGGGACAGCGCATCTACAATGAGCAGTTCTTC
V gene: TRBV12-3/TRBV12-4; clone size: .; D gene: TRBD1; J gene: TRBJ2-5; CDR3 length: 16; CDR3 protein: CASSLGPDRAPETQYF; CDR3 DNA: TGTGCCAGCAGTTTAGGCCCGGACAGGGCTCCAGAGACCCAGTACTTC
V gene: TRBV5-1; clone size: .; D gene: .; J gene: TRBJ2-3; CDR3 length: 15; CDR3 protein: CASSSASDLTDTQYF; CDR3 DNA: TGCGCCAGCAGCTCAGCTAGCGACCTCACAGATACGCAGTATTTT
V gene: TRBV7-3; clone size: few; D gene: .; J gene: TRBJ2-1; CDR3 length: 15; CDR3 protein: CASSPNPLPGREQFF; CDR3 DNA: TGTGCCAGCAGCCCAAATCCTCTTCCGGGTCGCGAGCAGTTCTTC
V gene: TRBV7-9; clone size: .; D gene: .; J gene: TRBJ2-1; CDR3 length: 12; CDR3 protein: CASSFSQNEQFF; CDR3 DNA: TGTGCCAGCAGCTTTTCCCAGAATGAGCAGTTCTTC
V gene: TRBV15; clone size: few; D gene: .; J gene: TRBJ2-1; CDR3 length: 15; CDR3 protein: CATSSITYSYNEQFF; CDR3 DNA: TGTGCCACCAGCAGCATTACGTACTCCTACAATGAGCAGTTCTTC
V gene: TRBV6-5; clone size: .; D gene: .; J gene: TRBJ1-6; CDR3 length: 16; CDR3 protein: CASSYRGVQPGSPLHF; CDR3 DNA: TGTGCCAGCAGTTACCGTGGAGTTCAGCCAGGGTCACCCCTCCACTTT
V gene: TRBV7-9; clone size: .; D gene: TRBD1; J gene: TRBJ1-4; CDR3 length: 14; CDR3 protein: CASSQPTGVEKLFF; CDR3 DNA: TGTGCCAGCAGCCAACCGACAGGGGTGGAAAAACTGTTTTTT
V gene: TRBV28; clone size: .; D gene: TRBD1; J gene: TRBJ1-4; CDR3 length: 14; CDR3 protein: CASSQQGAIEKLFF; CDR3 DNA: TGTGCCAGCAGTCAACAGGGGGCGATTGAAAAACTGTTTTTT
V gene: TRBV3-1; clone size: few; D gene: .; J gene: TRBJ1-3; CDR3 length: 15; CDR3 protein: CASSQGATYGNTIYF; CDR3 DNA: TGTGCCAGCAGCCAAGGGGCCACTTACGGAAACACCATATATTTT
V gene: TRBV6-2/TRBV6-3; clone size: few; D gene: .; J gene: TRBJ1-5; CDR3 length: 17; CDR3 protein: CASSLPPGQFSNQPQHF; CDR3 DNA: TGTGCCAGCAGCTTACCCCCCGGACAATTTAGCAATCAGCCCCAGCATTTT
V gene: TRBV15; clone size: few; D gene: .; J gene: TRBJ2-7; CDR3 length: 13; CDR3 protein: CATSPDPSYEQYF; CDR3 DNA: TGTGCCACCAGCCCCGACCCTTCCTACGAGCAGTACTTC
V gene: TRBV2; clone size: .; D gene: .; J gene: TRBJ2-7; CDR3 length: 13; CDR3 protein: CASSEGWGLEQYF; CDR3 DNA: TGTGCCAGCAGTGAAGGTTGGGGGCTCGAGCAGTACTTC
V gene: TRBV6-2/TRBV6-3; clone size: .; D gene: .; J gene: TRBJ2-1; CDR3 length: 17; CDR3 protein: CATRTGVLMGSYNEQFF; CDR3 DNA: TGTGCCACAAGGACCGGTGTCCTCATGGGCTCCTACAATGAGCAGTTCTTC
V gene: TRBV9; clone size: .; D gene: .; J gene: TRBJ2-5; CDR3 length: 16; CDR3 protein: CASSVGASFPWETQYF; CDR3 DNA: TGTGCCAGCAGCGTAGGGGCTAGCTTCCCGTGGGAGACCCAGTACTTC
V gene: TRBV7-6; clone size: .; D gene: .; J gene: TRBJ1-6; CDR3 length: 13; CDR3 protein: CASSLGWGSPLHF; CDR3 DNA: TGTGCCAGCAGCTTAGGATGGGGCTCACCCCTCCACTTT
V gene: TRBV19; clone size: .; D gene: TRBD2; J gene: TRBJ2-1; CDR3 length: 18; CDR3 protein: CASGRTSGTWSSYNEQFF; CDR3 DNA: TGTGCCAGTGGAAGGACTAGCGGCACCTGGAGCTCCTACAATGAGCAGTTCTTC